By share of the sample, the clone carrying this T cell receptor beta chain is medium-sized. Its cognate antigen is unknown. The entire patient cohort was treatment-naive prior to thyroid surgery. Trimming shortened V by 4 bases and J by 1 base, and 4 bases separated the two germline ends. The CDR3 runs to 13 residues. Germline V gene sequence: CDR1 SGHVS, CDR2 FQNEAQ. This entry is derived from a study of metastatic and nonmetastatic thyroid tumors. Study in general: Peripheral blood and tumor or nodule samples from malignant and benign thyroid patients were compared.

Overall study results and limits: It was reportedly found that TCR beta diversity was significantly higher in malignant thyroid tumors than in benign nodules, a difference seen in both blood and tumor samples.

Authors' processing steps: Clinicopathological groups of papillary thyroid cancer showed CDR3 differences that were used to build a distant-metastasis classifier. With MiXCR, TCRdb reprocessed the PCR reads. In this record, the V and J calls reflect TCRdb's handling and not the investigators' own analysis. Counted here are 3,500 to 5,000 clones, 22% occurring once; the ten biggest clones make up 33%. The sample taken for sequencing was tumor tissue. The genes are TRBV7-8 and TRBJ2-2; D not certain. The sequence derives from a male donor with papillary thyroid cancer or a benign thyroid nodule (not recorded which). Some clones in this sample may be carry-over from other donors' samples. CDR3 protein: CASSSKNTGELFF. The CDR3 region has the DNA TGTGCCAGCAGCTCGAAGAACACCGGGGAGCTGTTTTTT. Full variable domain (outside the CDR3, taken from reference TRBV7-8 and TRBJ2-2): GAGVSQSPRYKVAKRGQDVALRCDPISGHVSLFWYQQALGQGPEFLTYFQNEAQLDKSGLPSDRFFAERPEGSVSTLKIQRTQQEDSAVYLCASSSKNTGELFFGEGSRLTVL.